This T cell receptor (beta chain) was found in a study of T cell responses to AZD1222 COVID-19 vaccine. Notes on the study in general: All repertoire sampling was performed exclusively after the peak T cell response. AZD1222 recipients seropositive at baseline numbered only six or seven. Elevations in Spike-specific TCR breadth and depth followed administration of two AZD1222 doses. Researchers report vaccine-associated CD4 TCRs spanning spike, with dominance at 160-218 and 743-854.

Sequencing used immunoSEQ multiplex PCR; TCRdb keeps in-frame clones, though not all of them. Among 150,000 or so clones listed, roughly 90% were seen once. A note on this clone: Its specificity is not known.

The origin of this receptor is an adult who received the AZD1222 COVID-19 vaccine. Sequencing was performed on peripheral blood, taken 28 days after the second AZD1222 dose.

The CDR3 sequence is CASSSTPGLAGDYEQYF. For the CDR3, the DNA is TGTGCCAGCAGTTCAACTCCGGGACTAGCGGGAGACTACGAGCAGTACTTC. The rearrangement links TRBV27 to TRBJ2-7, with 14 bases identical to TRBD2. Germline trimming cut 4 bases from V and 3 bases from J; bases unmatched to any gene: 8. Germline V lookup: CDR1 MNHEY, CDR2 SMNVEV (reference sequence). This CDR3 comprises 17 residues.